This TCR beta chain was documented in a study of T-cell reconstitution after alpha-beta-depleted transplantation in children. Broader study findings: One year after transplant, T-cell counts and diversity came mostly from newly produced T cells.

This CDR3 comprises 12 residues. As for this clonotype: Its antigen remains unknown.

TCRbeta library preparation incorporated unique molecular identifiers. One entry per CDR3 protein, called by TCRdb with MiXCR from the PCR reads. The top ten clones hold 28% of a sample with about a million distinct CDR3 sequences, about 26% of them seen once. This clonotype was sampled from a boy under three years old who had a stem cell transplant for SCID, so the T cells may come from the graft donor. The source material was PBMCs, mostly from graft donor cells, sampled 360 days after TCRalphabeta/CD19-depleted stem cell transplant. The chain links TRBV12-3 or TRBV12-4 to TRBJ1-2; D is perhaps TRBD1 (5 bases). CDR3 protein: CASDGGDYGYTF. The CDR3 bases are TGTGCTTCCGATGGGGGGGACTATGGCTACACCTTC.